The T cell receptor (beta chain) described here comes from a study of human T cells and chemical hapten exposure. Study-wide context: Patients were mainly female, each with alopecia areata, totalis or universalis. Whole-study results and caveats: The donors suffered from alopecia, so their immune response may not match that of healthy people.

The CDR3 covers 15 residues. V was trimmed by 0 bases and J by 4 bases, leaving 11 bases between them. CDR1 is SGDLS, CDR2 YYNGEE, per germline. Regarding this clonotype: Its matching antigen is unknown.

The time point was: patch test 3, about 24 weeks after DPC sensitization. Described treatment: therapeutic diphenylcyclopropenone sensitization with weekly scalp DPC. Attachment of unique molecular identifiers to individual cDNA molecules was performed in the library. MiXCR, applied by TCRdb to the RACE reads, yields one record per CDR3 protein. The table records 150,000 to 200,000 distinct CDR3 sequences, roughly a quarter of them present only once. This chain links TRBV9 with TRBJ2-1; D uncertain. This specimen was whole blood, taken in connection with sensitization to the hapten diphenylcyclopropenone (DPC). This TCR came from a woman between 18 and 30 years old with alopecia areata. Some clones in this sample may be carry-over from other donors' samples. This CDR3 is CASSVDPGQYNEQFF. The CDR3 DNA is TGTGCCAGCAGCGTAGACCCAGGTCAATACAATGAGCAGTTCTTC.